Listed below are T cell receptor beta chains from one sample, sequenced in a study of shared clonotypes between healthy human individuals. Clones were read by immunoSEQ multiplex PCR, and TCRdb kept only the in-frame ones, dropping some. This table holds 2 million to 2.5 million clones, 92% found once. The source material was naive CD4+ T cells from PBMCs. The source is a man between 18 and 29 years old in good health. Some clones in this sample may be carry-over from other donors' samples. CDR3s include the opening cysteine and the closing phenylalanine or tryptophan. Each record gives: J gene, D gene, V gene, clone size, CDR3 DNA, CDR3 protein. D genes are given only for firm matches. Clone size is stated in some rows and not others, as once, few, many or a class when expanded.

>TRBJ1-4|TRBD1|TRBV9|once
TGTGCCAGCAGCAGGGGGACAGAACTGTTTTTT
CASSRGTELFF
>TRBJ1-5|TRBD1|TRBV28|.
TGTGCCAGCAGTCACCGGGACAGGAGTTTTAGGAATCAGCCCCAGCATTTT
CASSHRDRSFRNQPQHF
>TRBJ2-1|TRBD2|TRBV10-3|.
TGTGCCATCAGTGAAGAGCGGGAGGCCTACAATGAGCAGTTCTTC
CAISEEREAYNEQFF
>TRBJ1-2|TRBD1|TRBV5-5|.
TGTGCCAGCAGAACGGAGGGGGCGGGTAACTATGGCTACACCTTC
CASRTEGAGNYGYTF
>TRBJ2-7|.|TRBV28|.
TGTGCCAGCAGACCTTGGAGTGCAGGGTACTACGAGCAGTACTTC
CASRPWSAGYYEQYF
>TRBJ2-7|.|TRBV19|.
TGTGCCAGTAGTCCGCGGACAGATAGCTACGAGCAGTACTTC
CASSPRTDSYEQYF
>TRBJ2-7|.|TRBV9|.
TGTGCCAGCAGCGTAGGAGGGGGGGTCTCCTACGAGCAGTACTTC
CASSVGGGVSYEQYF
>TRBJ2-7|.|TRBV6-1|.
TGTGCCAGCAAAGGGGGGATGTCCTACGAGCAGTACTTC
CASKGGMSYEQYF
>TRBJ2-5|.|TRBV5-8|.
TGTGCCAGCAGCTTACGGGACCTTCGGGAGACCCAGTACTTC
CASSLRDLRETQYF
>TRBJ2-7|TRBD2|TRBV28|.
TGTGCCAGCAGTTTACCGTCAGAACTAGCGGGGCCCTACGAGCAGTACTTC
CASSLPSELAGPYEQYF
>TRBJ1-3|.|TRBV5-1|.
TGCGCCAGCAGCCCTGGCGGCGGAAACACCATATATTTT
CASSPGGGNTIYF
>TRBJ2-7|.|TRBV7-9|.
TGTGCCAGCAGCTTAGCGGGGACGGGCGGAATAGGGGAGCAGTACTTC
CASSLAGTGGIGEQYF
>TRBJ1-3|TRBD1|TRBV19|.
TGTGCCAGTATGGACAGGGGGCTTGGAAACACCATATATTTT
CASMDRGLGNTIYF
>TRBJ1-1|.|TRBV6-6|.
TGTGCCAGCACCTGGCGGGGGGCGGCTTTCTTT
CASTWRGAAFF
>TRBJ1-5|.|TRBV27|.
TGTGCCAGCAGTCCCTCTAGATATAGCAATCAGCCCCAGCATTTT
CASSPSRYSNQPQHF
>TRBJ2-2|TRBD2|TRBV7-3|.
TGTGCCAGCAGCTCAAATCAAGCGGGAGCCGGGGAGCTGTTTTTT
CASSSNQAGAGELFF
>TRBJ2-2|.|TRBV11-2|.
TGTGCCAGCAGCTTAGGGAGGGCTCTGAACACCGGGGAGCTGTTTTTT
CASSLGRALNTGELFF
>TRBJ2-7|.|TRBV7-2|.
TGTGCCAGCAGCTTAGGCAGGGTCTACGAGCAGTACTTC
CASSLGRVYEQYF
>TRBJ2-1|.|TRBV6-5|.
TGTGCCAGCATCTCATTGGGGGGGGCGCGGAGTGAGCAGTTCTTC
CASISLGGARSEQFF
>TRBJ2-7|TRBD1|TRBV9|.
TGTGCCAGCAGCAACCGGGACAGCCCCTACGAGCAGTACTTC
CASSNRDSPYEQYF
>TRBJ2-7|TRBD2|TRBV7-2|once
TGTGCCAGCAGCCCCCGACGGGGAATACTAGCGGATCCCTACGAGCAGTACTTC
CASSPRRGILADPYEQYF
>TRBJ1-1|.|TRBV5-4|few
TGTGCCAGCAGCTTGGCCCAAAACACTGAAGCTTTCTTT
CASSLAQNTEAFF
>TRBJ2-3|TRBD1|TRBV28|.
TGTGCCAGCAGTCCCCCGGGACAGGGACCAGATACGCAGTATTTT
CASSPPGQGPDTQYF
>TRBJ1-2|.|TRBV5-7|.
TGTGCCAGCAGCTTGATCCCGGGACTGTCCCCCTATGGCTACACCTTC
CASSLIPGLSPYGYTF
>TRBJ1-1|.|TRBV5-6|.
TGTGCCAGCAGCTTGCGTCTGAGGGGCGCGGCTGCCACTGAAGCTTTCTTT
CASSLRLRGAAATEAFF
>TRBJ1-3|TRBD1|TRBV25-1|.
TGTGCCAGCAGCGACAGGGCTGGAAACACCATATATTTT
CASSDRAGNTIYF
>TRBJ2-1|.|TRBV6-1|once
TGTGCCAGCAGGCAACTCAGCTACAATGAGCAGTTCTTC
CASRQLSYNEQFF
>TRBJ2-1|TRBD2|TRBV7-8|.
TGTGCCACCGACCGACTAGCGGATGGGGTTGAAGAGTTCTTC
CATDRLADGVEEFF
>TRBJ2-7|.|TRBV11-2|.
TGTGCCAGCAGCTTAGCAGGCCCGGGGGAGCAGTACTTC
CASSLAGPGEQYF
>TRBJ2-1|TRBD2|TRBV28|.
TGTGCCAGCACGCGATCGGGCGGGAGCTACAATGAGCAGTTCTTC
CASTRSGGSYNEQFF
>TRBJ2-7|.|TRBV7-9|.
TGTGCCAGCAGCCCATGGTCTAACGAGCAGTACTTC
CASSPWSNEQYF
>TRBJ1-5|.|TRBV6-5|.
TGTGCCAGCAGTTACTCCAGGAACAATCAGCCCCAGCATTTT
CASSYSRNNQPQHF
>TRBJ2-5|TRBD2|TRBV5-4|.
TGTGCCAGCAGCCCCGCCAGGGGCGGGAGGGTAGAGACCCAGTACTTC
CASSPARGGRVETQYF
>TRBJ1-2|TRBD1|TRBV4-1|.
TGCGCCAGCAGCCAGGGGACAGGGGACTATACGGCTCGCTATGGCTACACCTTC
CASSQGTGDYTARYGYTF
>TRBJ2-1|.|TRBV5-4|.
TGTGCCAGCAGCTTGGCTGGGACCCGGACCTACAATGAGCAGTTCTTC
CASSLAGTRTYNEQFF